This entry lists 20 T cell receptor beta chains sequenced from one sample in a study of blood T cells in healthy people across ages. The authors ran a second PCR of 7 to 11 cycles using a sample-barcoded 5' primer and a J-beta primer mix. One entry per CDR3 protein results from TCRdb running MiXCR on the 5' RACE reads. The sample includes 550,000 to 800,000 distinct CDR3 sequences, 21% of them seen just once. Material for sequencing was blood. These receptors were obtained from a man between 65 and 85 years old in good health.

This sequence joins TRBV7-6 and TRBJ2-5; tentative D call: TRBD1 (5 bases). This CDR3 has 19 residues. V lost 5 bases and J lost 5, with 30 bases in between. The germline V gene encodes CDR1 SGHVS and CDR2 FNYEAQ. The DNA of the CDR3 is TGTGCCAGCAGCCAGGGATATGTGGTGGGAACTTTATCGAGCGAGACCCAGTACTTC. Its translation is CASSQGYVVGTLSSETQYF.

Details on this clonotype: Its ends do not fully match the called genes, so a read error is possible. The CDR3 sequence: CASSEDFSGYKSTDTHYF. CDR3 nucleotide sequence: TGTGCCAGCAGTGAAGACTTTTCGGGGTACAAAAGCACAGATACGCATTATTTT. The V and J genes are TRBV6-1 and TRBJ2-3, with D tentatively TRBD2 (5 bases). The germline CDR1 and CDR2 sequences are MNHNS and SASEGT. The CDR3 totals 18 residues.

The chain employs TRBV7-9 and TRBJ1-1, with TRBD1 matching 9 bases. CDR1 and CDR2 (germline): SEHNR, FQNEAQ (reference sequence). After removal of 5 bases from V and 4 bases from J, the junction contained 5 bases not matched to a gene. The length of the CDR3 is 14 residues. The CDR3 region has the DNA TGTGCCAGCAGCAGTACAGGGGGCAGCACTGAAGCTTTCTTT. Its translation is CASSSTGGSTEAFF.

This chain uses TRBV7-2 with TRBJ2-5; unclear D gene. The V and J ends lost 1 base and 7 bases respectively, with 16 bases between them. Looked up from germline, CDR1 is SGHTA and CDR2 is FQGNSA. The length of the CDR3 is 15 residues. The CDR3 coding sequence is TGTGCCAGCAGCTTAGATAGTGGGATCGGTGGGACCCAGTACTTC. Residues: CASSLDSGIGGTQYF.

This clonotype occurred a few times. The V call is TRBV28, the J call TRBJ2-3; 7 nucleotides align to TRBD1. CDR1 and CDR2 (germline): MDHEN, SYDVKM. This CDR3 contains 13 residues. With 7 bases clipped from V and 5 bases from J, the junction kept 6 bases outside the gene matches. CDR3 nucleotides: TGTGCCAGCATTGGGACAGCCGTAGATACGCAGTATTTT. It encodes CASIGTAVDTQYF.

The J gene is TRBJ1-3, the V gene TRBV14; no reliable D call. The CDR3 consists of 17 residues. Trimming stripped 3 bases from V and 1 base from J, with 16 bases between. CDR1 is SGHDN, CDR2 FVKESK, per germline. In DNA, the CDR3 is TGTGCCAGCAGCCACATGGCCGGCGGAGTGTCTGGAAACACCATATATTTT. Translating it yields CASSHMAGGVSGNTIYF.

V is TRBV12-3 or TRBV12-4 and J is TRBJ2-5; D is undetermined. V was cut by 2 bases and J by 6 bases, with 7 bases left in between. The CDR3 consists of 12 residues. This chain's CDR3 is CASSLIGQTQYF. The CDR3 DNA reads as TGTGCCAGCAGTTTAATAGGACAGACCCAGTACTTC.

This clonotype was recorded a few times. The chain recombines TRBV18 with TRBJ2-7; D unresolved. The V end was cut by 3 bases, the J end by 2 bases, with 8 bases between. The CDR3 loop spans 13 amino acids. Germline V CDR1 and CDR2: KGHSH, LQKENI. Written as DNA, the CDR3 is TGTGCCAGCTCACCGTACGACGCCTACGAGCAGTACTTC. Encoded protein: CASSPYDAYEQYF. The entire variable domain, with the rest obtained from reference TRBV18 and TRBJ2-7, is as follows: NAGVMQNPRHLVRRRGQEARLRCSPMKGHSHVYWYRQLPEEGLKFMVYLQKENIIDESGMPKERFSAEFPKEGPSILRIQQVVRGDSAAYFCASSPYDAYEQYFGPGTRLTVT.

This clonotype has just a few counts. The chain links TRBV6-6 to TRBJ1-6; D call uncertain. V gave up 8 bases and J gave up 4 bases, with 12 bases separating them. The CDR3 contains 14 residues. Germline CDR1 is MNHNY and CDR2 is SVGAGI (reference sequence). CDR3 amino acids: CASRTERYNSPLHF. Written as DNA, the CDR3 is TGTGCCAGCCGTACGGAGCGTTATAATTCACCCCTCCACTTT.

This clonotype was counted a few times. The chain has TRBV25-1 and TRBJ2-5; no reliable D call. The J call may be incorrect, as the DNA end agrees better with TRBJ2-7. This CDR3 region has 11 residues. Looked up from germline, CDR1 is MGHDK and CDR2 is SYGVNS. CDR3 region: CAGSSGYEQYF. The DNA for the CDR3 is TGTGCCGGTTCTAGTGGCTACGAGCAGTACTTC.

The table lists this clonotype with a few counts. The DNA of the CDR3 is TGCAGTGCTAGAGACGGGACTGACATTCAGTACTTC. Translation: CSARDGTDIQYF. The V call is TRBV20-1, the J call TRBJ2-4; D might be TRBD2 (6 bases). CDR3 length: 12 residues. With 0 bases removed from V and 8 bases from J, the gap between germline ends came to 8 bases. Germline CDR1 is DFQATT and CDR2 is SNEGSKA (reference sequence).

This clonotype was seen more than once but under ten times. The chain employs TRBV5-1 and TRBJ2-5; maybe TRBD1 (6 bases). The CDR3 has 15 amino acids. The V end lost 2 bases, the J end lost 0 bases, and 11 bases lay between the germline ends. In germline, CDR1 is SGHRS, CDR2 YFSETQ. The CDR3 sequence: CASSFQDRHQETQYF. CDR3 DNA sequence: TGCGCCAGCAGCTTTCAGGACAGACACCAAGAGACCCAGTACTTC.

This chain links TRBV20-1 with TRBJ2-7; 7 bases match TRBD2. V was pared by 6 bases and J by 1 base, with 6 bases of the junction left unmatched. The germline V gene has CDR1 DFQATT and CDR2 SNEGSKA (reference sequence). This CDR3 spans 13 amino acids. The CDR3 sequence: CSAPGGGSYEQYF. DNA for the CDR3: TGCAGTGCCCCCGGCGGGGGTTCCTACGAGCAGTACTTC.

This clonotype was picked up a small number of times. The rearrangement uses TRBV24-1 and TRBJ2-5, with 12 bases lining up with TRBD2. CDR1 is KGHDR and CDR2 is SFDVKD in the germline V gene. J lost 4 bases, V lost 7 bases, and 3 bases had no gene match. CDR3 size: 14 residues. CDR3 protein: CATSELAGGETQYF. The CDR3 nucleotides read TGTGCCACCAGCGAACTAGCGGGAGGAGAGACCCAGTACTTC.

Many counts were recorded for this clonotype. V usage is TRBV20-1 and J usage is TRBJ2-2; 11 bases match TRBD2. The CDR3 has 14 residues. The germline V gene encodes CDR1 DFQATT and CDR2 SNEGSKA (reference sequence). The junction had 7 bases not matched to a gene; V was cut back by 6 bases and J by 7 bases. CDR3 region: CSATSGSGIGELFF. The CDR3 bases are TGCAGTGCCACTAGCGGGAGCGGGATCGGGGAGCTGTTTTTT.

With respect to this clonotype: One end of the junction varies from germline; a read error may be responsible. The chain is built from TRBV6-6 and TRBJ2-5, with D perhaps matching TRBD2 (5 bases). The J call could be wrong; TRBJ2-7 is a better fit for the DNA end. The CDR3 contains 14 residues. Per the germline V gene, CDR1 is MNHNY and CDR2 is SVGAGI (reference sequence). The CDR3 DNA is TGTGCCGGCAGTAGTGTCCGGGAAACCTACGAGCAGTACTTC. Its protein is CAGSSVRETYEQYF.

V and J are TRBV28 and TRBJ2-7, with TRBD1 matching over 11 bases. CDR1 and CDR2 from the germline V gene are MDHEN and SYDVKM. This CDR3 contains 15 residues. The V and J ends lost 3 bases and 3 bases, in that order; junction bases with no gene match: 4. The CDR3 reads CASSFGQGALYEQYF. The CDR3 bases are TGTGCCAGCAGTTTTGGACAGGGGGCCCTCTACGAGCAGTACTTC. Filled out from reference TRBV28 and TRBJ2-7, the complete variable domain reads DVKVTQSSRYLVKRTGEKVFLECVQDMDHENMFWYRQDPGLGLRLIYFSYDVKMKEKGDIPEGYSVSREKKERFSLILESASTNQTSMYLCASSFGQGALYEQYFGPGTRLTVT.

The J gene is TRBJ1-2, the V gene TRBV10-3, with D maybe TRBD1 (6 bases). The germline V gene has CDR1 ENHRY and CDR2 SYGVKD. This CDR3 is 12 amino acids long. V shed 6 bases and J shed 6 bases, with 11 bases lying between them. CDR3 nucleotides: TGTGCCATCAGCCTCCGGACAGATGGCTACACCTTC. Translation gives CAISLRTDGYTF.

The genes are TRBV20-1 and TRBJ2-3, with TRBD1 as a possible D gene (6 bases). Germline values: CDR1 DFQATT, CDR2 SNEGSKA (reference sequence). This CDR3 contains 13 residues. The V end was cut by 6 bases, the J end by 1 base, with 11 bases between. The CDR3 DNA reads as TGCAGTGCCCCAGGGGAAGGCACAGATACGCAGTATTTT. Translated, it gives CSAPGEGTDTQYF.

The V gene is TRBV9, the J gene TRBJ2-5; 7 nucleotides match TRBD1. The J call may be incorrect, as the DNA end agrees better with TRBJ2-7. CDR1 and CDR2 (germline): SGDLS, YYNGEE. The CDR3 extends over 15 amino acids. The DNA for the CDR3 is TGTGCCAGCAGCGTAGCCGTGACAGGGATTTACGAGCAGTACTTC. It specifies CASSVAVTGIYEQYF.